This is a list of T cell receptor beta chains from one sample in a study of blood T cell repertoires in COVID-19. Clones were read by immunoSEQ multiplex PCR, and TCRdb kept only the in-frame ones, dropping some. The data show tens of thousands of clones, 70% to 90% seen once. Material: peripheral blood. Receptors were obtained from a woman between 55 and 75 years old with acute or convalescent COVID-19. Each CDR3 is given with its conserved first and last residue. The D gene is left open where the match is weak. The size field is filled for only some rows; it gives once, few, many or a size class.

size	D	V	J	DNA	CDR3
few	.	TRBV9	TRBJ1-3	TGTGCCAGCAGCGTAGAACAGGGTAACGGAAACACCATATATTTT	CASSVEQGNGNTIYF
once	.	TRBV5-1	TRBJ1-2	TGCGCCAGCAGCTTGGGGGAGGCAGGTCCAAGGGACTATGGCTACACCTTC	CASSLGEAGPRDYGYTF
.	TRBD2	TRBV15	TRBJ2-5	TGTGCCACCAGCGGGGGACTAGTTGAGACCCAGTACTTC	CATSGGLVETQYF
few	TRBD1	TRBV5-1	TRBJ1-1	TGCGCCAGCAGCTCCCGGACAGGGGACACTGAAGCTTTCTTT	CASSSRTGDTEAFF
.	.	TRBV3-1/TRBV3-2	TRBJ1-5	TGTGCCAGCAGCCAAGGTCCGGGGGGCAATCAGCCCCAGCATTTT	CASSQGPGGNQPQHF
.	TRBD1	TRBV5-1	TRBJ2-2	TGCGCCAGCAGACGGACAGGGAGGAACACCGGGGAGCTGTTTTTT	CASRRTGRNTGELFF
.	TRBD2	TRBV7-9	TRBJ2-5	TGTGCCAGCAGCTTAGCAGCGGGAGCCCAAGAGACCCAGTACTTC	CASSLAAGAQETQYF
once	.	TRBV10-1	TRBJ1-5	TGCGCCAGCAGTGAGCCTATAGGACAGACCTATAGCAATCAGCCCCAGCATTTT	CASSEPIGQTYSNQPQHF
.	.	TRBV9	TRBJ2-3	TGTGCCAGCGGGGCAGCTTCAAGCACAGATACGCAGTATTTT	CASGAASSTDTQYF
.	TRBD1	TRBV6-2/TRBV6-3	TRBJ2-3	TGTGCCAGCAGTTACTCTCGGTTGGCAGGGGGCCAAAGGGATACGCAGTATTTT	CASSYSRLAGGQRDTQYF
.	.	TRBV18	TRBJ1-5	TGTGCCAGCTCACCACCCGGGGTGGTAGGCAATCAGCCCCAGCATTTT	CASSPPGVVGNQPQHF
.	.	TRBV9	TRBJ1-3	TGTGCCAGCAGCCAAAGACAAGGCTCTGGAAACACCATATATTTT	CASSQRQGSGNTIYF
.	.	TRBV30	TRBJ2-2	TGTGCCTGGAGTCAGGGCGGGATCTATACCGGGGAGCTGTTTTTT	CAWSQGGIYTGELFF
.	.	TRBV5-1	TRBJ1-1	TGCGCCAGCAACCAGGGAACTACTATGAACACTGAAGCTTTCTTT	CASNQGTTMNTEAFF
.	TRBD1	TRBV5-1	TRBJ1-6	TGCGCCAGCAGCTTGGGGCAGGGGGCAAATTCACCCCTCCACTTT	CASSLGQGANSPLHF
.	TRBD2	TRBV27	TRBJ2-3	TGTGCCAGCAGTCGGTATGGACTAGCGGGGGGGCCAGGCACAGATACGCAGTATTTT	CASSRYGLAGGPGTDTQYF
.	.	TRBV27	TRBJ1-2	TGTGCCAGCAGACTAATCGCCGGTGGACAGATATATGGCTACACCTTC	CASRLIAGGQIYGYTF
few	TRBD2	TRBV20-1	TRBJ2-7	TGCAGTGCTAGTGCGACGGCGGGAGCGGTTTACGAGCAGTACTTC	CSASATAGAVYEQYF
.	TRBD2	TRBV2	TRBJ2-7	TGTGCCAGCAGTGATTTCATCGGGCTAGCGGGGCCAAGCTCCTACGAGCAGTACTTC	CASSDFIGLAGPSSYEQYF
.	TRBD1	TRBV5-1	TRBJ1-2	TGCGCCAGCAGCTTACAGGCAGGGGGACGGGATGGCTACACCTTC	CASSLQAGGRDGYTF
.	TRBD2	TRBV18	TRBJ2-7	TGTGCCAGCTCACACTCGGGACTAGCGGGAGTGGGGCTCTACGAGCAGTACTTC	CASSHSGLAGVGLYEQYF
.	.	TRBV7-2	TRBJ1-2	TGTGCCAGCAGCCGCGGATTATCGAGCCTGTATGGCTACACCTTC	CASSRGLSSLYGYTF
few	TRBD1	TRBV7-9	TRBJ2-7	TGTGCCAGCAGCTTAGATGCAGGGGGCGAGCAGTACTTC	CASSLDAGGEQYF
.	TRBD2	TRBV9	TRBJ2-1	TGTGCCAGCAGCGTAGCTAGCGGGGGATACAATGAGCAGTTCTTC	CASSVASGGYNEQFF
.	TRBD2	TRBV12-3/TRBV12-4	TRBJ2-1	TGTGCCAGCTTGTCTAGCGGGACCAATGAGCAGTTCTTC	CASLSSGTNEQFF
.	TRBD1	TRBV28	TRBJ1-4	TGTGCCAGCAGCACGACAGGGGGTAATGAAAAACTGTTTTTT	CASSTTGGNEKLFF
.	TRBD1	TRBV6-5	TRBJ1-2	TGTGCCAGCAGCGAGACAGGGGGAACTAACTATGGCTACACCTTC	CASSETGGTNYGYTF
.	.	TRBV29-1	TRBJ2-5	TGCAGCGTTGAAGAAACATATCAAGAGACCCAGTACTTC	CSVEETYQETQYF
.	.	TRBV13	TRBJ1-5	TGTGCCAGCAGCTACACTTCGGGGGGCAAAGGCGGCAATCAGCCCCAGCATTTT	CASSYTSGGKGGNQPQHF
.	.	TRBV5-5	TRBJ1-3	TGTGCCAGCAGCGTAGCGATTTCTGGAAACACCATATATTTT	CASSVAISGNTIYF
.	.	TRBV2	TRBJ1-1	TGTGCCAGCAGTGAATTGGGGCAGGGGAACACTGAAGCTTTCTTT	CASSELGQGNTEAFF
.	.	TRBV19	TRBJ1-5	TGTGCCAGTAGTATTACAGGCCAGAGAAATAGCAATCAGCCCCAGCATTTT	CASSITGQRNSNQPQHF
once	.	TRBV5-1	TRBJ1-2	TGCGCCAGCAGACACGATACCGGGACACAGGGCTACACCTTC	CASRHDTGTQGYTF
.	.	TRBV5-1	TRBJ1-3	TGCGCCAGCAGACGGGGTTCTGGAAACACCATATATTTT	CASRRGSGNTIYF
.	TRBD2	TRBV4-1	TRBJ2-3	TGCGCCAGCAGCCAAGAAGAAGCGGGGGAGACGCAGTATTTT	CASSQEEAGETQYF
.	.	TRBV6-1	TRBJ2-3	TGTGCCAGCAGTGAGTGGGGCCGTAGCACAGATACGCAGTATTTT	CASSEWGRSTDTQYF
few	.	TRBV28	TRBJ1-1	TGTGCCAGCAGGGGCAGCTTCACTGAAGCTTTCTTT	CASRGSFTEAFF
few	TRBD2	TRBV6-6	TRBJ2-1	TGTGCCAGCAGCAAGGGTGGACTAGCGGGGGCTAATGAGCAGTTCTTC	CASSKGGLAGANEQFF
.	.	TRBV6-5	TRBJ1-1	TGTGCCAGCAGTCTACAGGGTCGGATGAACACTGAAGCTTTCTTT	CASSLQGRMNTEAFF
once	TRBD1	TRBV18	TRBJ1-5	TGTGCTAGCTCAGCCCTAGGGACAGGGTCTAGGGGGAATCAGCCCCAGCATTTT	CASSALGTGSRGNQPQHF
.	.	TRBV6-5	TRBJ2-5	TGTGCCAGCAGTTATAACAGGGGGGGGACCCAGTACTTC	CASSYNRGGTQYF
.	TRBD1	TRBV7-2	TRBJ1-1	TGTGCCAGCAGCTTAGGGGACAGGGTGAACACTGAAGCTTTCTTT	CASSLGDRVNTEAFF
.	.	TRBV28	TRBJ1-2	TGTGCCAGCAGAGCCGGCCCACTATCTTTGGGCTATGGCTACACCTTC	CASRAGPLSLGYGYTF
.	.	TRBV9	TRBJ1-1	TGTGCCAGCAGCGTAGGTTCGAGGGGAGGGATGAACACTGAAGCTTTCTTT	CASSVGSRGGMNTEAFF
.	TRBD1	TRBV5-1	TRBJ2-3	TGCGCCAGCAGCCCAGGACAGGGGACAGATACGCAGTATTTT	CASSPGQGTDTQYF
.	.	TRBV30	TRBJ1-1	TGTGCCTGGAGCGGTGATTCTGAAGCTTTCTTT	CAWSGDSEAFF
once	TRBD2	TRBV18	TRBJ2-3	TGTGCCAGCTCACGGGCGGGAGGTGGCACAGATACGCAGTATTTT	CASSRAGGGTDTQYF
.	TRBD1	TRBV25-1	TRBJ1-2	TGTGCCAGCAGTGCGACAGGGGTGCTAGAGAACTATGGCTACACCTTC	CASSATGVLENYGYTF
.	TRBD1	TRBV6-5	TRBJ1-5	TGTGCCAGCAGTCCACAGGGGAATCAGCCCCAGCATTTT	CASSPQGNQPQHF
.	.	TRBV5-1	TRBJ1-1	TGCGCCAGCAGCGCGGCGGTAGTGAACACTGAAGCTTTCTTT	CASSAAVVNTEAFF
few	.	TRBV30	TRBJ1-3	TGTGCCTGGAAAGGTTGGCGGGGGACTGGAAACACCATATATTTT	CAWKGWRGTGNTIYF
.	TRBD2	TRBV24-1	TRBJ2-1	TGTGCCACCAGTGATTTGGGGGGAGGGGTGAGCAATGAGCAGTTCTTC	CATSDLGGGVSNEQFF
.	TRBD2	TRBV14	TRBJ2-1	TGTGCCAGCAGCCAAGATCAGAGCGGGGGGTACTACAATGAGCAGTTCTTC	CASSQDQSGGYYNEQFF
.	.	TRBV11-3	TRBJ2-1	TGTGCCAGCAGCTCCCCAAGGGGGAGAGATCACGAGCAGTTCTTC	CASSSPRGRDHEQFF
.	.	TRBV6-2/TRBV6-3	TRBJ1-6	TGTGCCAGCAGTTACTCGACTCCCCCTCCAGATCTCCTCCACTTT	CASSYSTPPPDLLHF
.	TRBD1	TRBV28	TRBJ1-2	TGTGCCAGCAGTAGGCCGGCCGGGACAGGGGTGGGTGGCTACACCTTC	CASSRPAGTGVGGYTF